These T cell receptor beta chains were read from a single sample in a study of early T cells in non-severe SARS-CoV-2 infection. TCRdb independently ran MiXCR on the 5' RACE reads; one entry per CDR3 protein. This table holds 27,000 or so distinct CDR3 sequences, about 3.9% found once. Sequencing used whole blood. Source of these receptors: an adult who was a healthcare worker with PCR-confirmed SARS-CoV-2 infection or an uninfected control (not recorded which). Both conserved end residues are part of each CDR3. The order of the fields is J gene, clone size, D gene, V gene, CDR3 length, CDR3 DNA, CDR3 protein. The D gene is left open where the match is weak. Expanded clones get a size class; other rows say once, few or many, or leave the size out.

>TRBJ1-2|many|.|TRBV12-3/TRBV12-4|14
TGTGCCAGCAGTTTAGGACAGGTGAACTATGGCTACACCTTC
CASSLGQVNYGYTF
>TRBJ2-3|many|.|TRBV6-6|14
TGTGCCAGCAGTCCCCCTCAGATGGTAGATACGCAGTATTTT
CASSPPQMVDTQYF
>TRBJ1-1|many|.|TRBV20-1|17
TGCAGTGCAGAAGGCCCGTTTAAGTCGGCGGGGAACACTGAAGCTTTCTTT
CSAEGPFKSAGNTEAFF
>TRBJ2-1|many|.|TRBV20-1|17
TGCAGTGCTAGAGATACCCTTCGTCCGGGAGCCTACAATGAGCAGTTCTTC
CSARDTLRPGAYNEQFF
>TRBJ2-7|many|.|TRBV5-5|15
TGTGCCAGCAGCCCCGGCGGAGCCCCCATCTACGAGCAGTACTTC
CASSPGGAPIYEQYF
>TRBJ2-1|many|TRBD2|TRBV7-2|16
TGTGCCAGCAGAATTACTAGCGGGAGGGCCTACAATGAGCAGTTCTTC
CASRITSGRAYNEQFF
>TRBJ2-1|many|.|TRBV5-1|14
TGCGCCAGCAGATGGGCAGTTTCCTACAATGAGCAGTTCTTC
CASRWAVSYNEQFF
>TRBJ2-5|many|TRBD2|TRBV5-4|16
TGTGCCAGCAGCTTAAGGAGTGCGGGGGGGTTGGAGACCCAGTACTTC
CASSLRSAGGLETQYF
>TRBJ2-1|.|.|TRBV15|15
TGTGCCACCAGCAGAGATGGATTGGGGATGGGTGAGCAGTTCTTC
CATSRDGLGMGEQFF
>TRBJ2-7|many|.|TRBV28|17
TGTGCCAGCAGTTTGGAGGCCCATGTAGGCAGGCCATACGAGCAGTACTTC
CASSLEAHVGRPYEQYF
>TRBJ2-2|.|.|TRBV6-5|17
TGTGCCACCCTGGGATCGGGTTTGACCCCTAACACCGGGGAGCTGTTTTTT
CATLGSGLTPNTGELFF
>TRBJ2-3|many|.|TRBV6-4|14
TGTGCCAGCAGTGACGAGGCTAGCACAGATACGCAGTATTTT
CASSDEASTDTQYF
>TRBJ1-5|.|.|TRBV24-1|16
TGTGCCACCAGTGATTTTTGGAGTTATAGCAATCAGCCCCAGCATTTT
CATSDFWSYSNQPQHF
>TRBJ2-3|many|.|TRBV5-4|13
TGTGCCAGCAGCCCGGGCAGACCAGATACGCAGTATTTT
CASSPGRPDTQYF
>TRBJ2-7|many|.|TRBV7-8|13
TGTGCCAGCAGCTTAGCGGCCCGGGCCGAGCAGTACTTC
CASSLAARAEQYF
>TRBJ2-1|.|.|TRBV11-2|12
TGTGTCAGCAGCCCTTTGGGTAATGAGCAGTTCTTC
CVSSPLGNEQFF
>TRBJ2-3|few|.|TRBV5-1|13
TGCGCCAGCAGCTTGCTCCCGGGAGATACGCAGTATTTT
CASSLLPGDTQYF
>TRBJ1-6|.|.|TRBV5-5|13
TGTGCCAGCAGCTTTCAGGGCAGTTCACCCCTCCACTTT
CASSFQGSSPLHF
>TRBJ1-2|many|.|TRBV7-2|14
TGTGCCAGCAGCTTGGGGGTTGGCGCGGATGGCTACACCTTC
CASSLGVGADGYTF
>TRBJ1-5|.|.|TRBV6-4|13
TGTGCCAGCAGTGAGGCGGAGAATCAGCCCCAGCATTTT
CASSEAENQPQHF
>TRBJ2-7|many|.|TRBV4-1|11
TGCGCCAGCAGCCAAGAGGCCGAGCAGTACTTC
CASSQEAEQYF
>TRBJ2-2|many|TRBD1|TRBV27|16
TGTGCCAGCAGCTCTGAGGGACAGGGAATGTCCGGGGAGCTGTTTTTT
CASSSEGQGMSGELFF
>TRBJ1-2|many|.|TRBV29-1|12
TGCAGCGCTCCAGGGCAGGGGTATGGCTACACCTTC
CSAPGQGYGYTF
>TRBJ2-5|many|TRBD1|TRBV6-6|14
TGTGCCAGCAGGGGGACAGGGGTCAGGGAGACCCAGTACTTC
CASRGTGVRETQYF
>TRBJ2-3|.|.|TRBV7-9|14
TGTGCCAGCAGCCCTAGGGACTTCCGAGATACGCAGTATTTT
CASSPRDFRDTQYF
>TRBJ1-4|many|.|TRBV6-6|16
TGTGCCAGCAGTTACGAATTTTGGGGTACTAATGAAAAACTGTTTTTT
CASSYEFWGTNEKLFF
>TRBJ2-5|many|TRBD1|TRBV10-3|14
TGTGCCTCCCGGCAAGGGCAGGGGGTAGAGACCCAGTACTTC
CASRQGQGVETQYF
>TRBJ2-1|many|.|TRBV20-1|15
TGCAGTGCTGGGCCAGCGAGGTTTAAGGACAATGAGCAGTTCTTC
CSAGPARFKDNEQFF
>TRBJ1-2|many|.|TRBV7-9|13
TGTGCCAGCAGCTTAGGGCCCGTCAATGGCTACACCTTC
CASSLGPVNGYTF
>TRBJ2-1|many|TRBD2|TRBV11-2|15
TGTGCCAGCAGCCCTAGGGCGGGAGGGCAGTATGAGCAGTTCTTC
CASSPRAGGQYEQFF
>TRBJ2-1|few|TRBD2|TRBV11-2|18
TGTGCCAGCAGCTCTTTCCTGGGACTAGCGGGAGGGCACAATGAGCAGTTCTTC
CASSSFLGLAGGHNEQFF
>TRBJ2-7|few|.|TRBV20-1|16
TGCAGTGCTAGAAGGTCCTTCGACGGGCGACCCTACGAGCAGTACTTC
CSARRSFDGRPYEQYF
>TRBJ1-5|many|TRBD1|TRBV7-9|15
TGTGCCAGCAGCCCGGGACAGTATAGCAATCAGCCCCAGCATTTT
CASSPGQYSNQPQHF
>TRBJ2-5|many|.|TRBV9|13
TGTGCCAGCAGCCTGGCGTTTACGGAGACCCAGTACTTC
CASSLAFTETQYF
>TRBJ2-1|.|TRBD2|TRBV7-9|17
TGTGCCAGCAGCTGGGGACTAGCGGGAACGAGGGGCAATGAGCAGTTCTTC
CASSWGLAGTRGNEQFF
>TRBJ1-2|many|.|TRBV7-9|15
TGTGCCAGCAGCTTAGTTACGGAGCAGGGATATGGCTACACCTTC
CASSLVTEQGYGYTF
>TRBJ2-3|many|.|TRBV2|16
TGTGCCAGCAGTGAAGGGGTTAGCGGCCACACAGATACGCAGTATTTT
CASSEGVSGHTDTQYF
>TRBJ1-1|.|.|TRBV12-3/TRBV12-4|13
TGTGCCAGCAGTCTGACAGCGAACACTGAAGCTTTCTTT
CASSLTANTEAFF
>TRBJ2-7|many|.|TRBV12-5|11
TGTGCTAGTGGTTTGGTAAATGAGCAGTACTTC
CASGLVNEQYF
>TRBJ2-7|.|TRBD1|TRBV6-2/TRBV6-3|14
TGTGCCAGCACCAGGACAGGGGTCTCCTACGAGCAGTACTTC
CASTRTGVSYEQYF
>TRBJ2-3|many|TRBD1|TRBV4-1|16
TGCGCCAGCAGCCATCACAGGGGGGTGAGCACAGATACGCAGTATTTT
CASSHHRGVSTDTQYF
>TRBJ1-2|many|.|TRBV6-2/TRBV6-3|15
TGTGCCAGCAGTCGCCGGCCGACAGCAAGCGATGGCTACACCTTC
CASSRRPTASDGYTF
>TRBJ2-7|many|.|TRBV7-9|15
TGTGCCAGCAGCTTAGTATCGGGACTGGCCTACGAGCAGTACTTC
CASSLVSGLAYEQYF
>TRBJ1-1|many|TRBD1|TRBV7-2|16
TGTGCCAGCAGCCTCGGACAGGGCGGTCCGAACACTGAAGCTTTCTTT
CASSLGQGGPNTEAFF
>TRBJ1-1|many|.|TRBV20-1|14
TGCAGTGCTAGAAAGGATTCGGCAGAGCGTGAAGCTTTCTTT
CSARKDSAEREAFF